The rows below give T cell receptor beta chains drawn from one sample of a study of blood T cell repertoires in COVID-19. Produced via immunoSEQ multiplex PCR; TCRdb's table is partial and in-frame only. The sample shows about 97,000 clones, approximately 91% of them seen only once. Source material: peripheral blood. The source of these receptors is a middle-aged man with acute or convalescent COVID-19. Each CDR3 is given with its conserved first and last residue. D genes are given only for firm matches.

v_gene: TRBV7-3; j_gene: TRBJ2-1; d_gene: TRBD2; CDR3aa: CASSLGLAGGLYNEQFF; CDR3nt: TGTGCCAGCAGCTTGGGACTAGCGGGGGGCCTCTACAATGAGCAGTTCTTC
v_gene: TRBV2; j_gene: TRBJ2-4; d_gene: .; CDR3aa: CASKLDKNIQYF; CDR3nt: TGTGCCAGCAAATTAGACAAAAACATTCAGTACTTC
v_gene: TRBV7-2; j_gene: TRBJ1-1; d_gene: .; CDR3aa: CASSLAMGREAFF; CDR3nt: TGTGCCAGCAGCTTAGCGATGGGGAGAGAAGCTTTCTTT
v_gene: TRBV5-6; j_gene: TRBJ1-2; d_gene: .; CDR3aa: CASRSSENYGYTF; CDR3nt: TGTGCCAGCAGATCCAGTGAAAACTATGGCTACACCTTC
v_gene: TRBV5-1; j_gene: TRBJ1-1; d_gene: .; CDR3aa: CASSLSTGNEAFF; CDR3nt: TGCGCCAGCAGCCTCTCCACAGGGAACGAAGCTTTCTTT
v_gene: TRBV5-4; j_gene: TRBJ1-2; d_gene: .; CDR3aa: CASSRNRQLLLNYGYTF; CDR3nt: TGTGCCAGCAGCCGGAATAGACAGCTCCTCTTAAACTATGGCTACACCTTC
v_gene: TRBV5-6; j_gene: TRBJ1-2; d_gene: .; CDR3aa: CASSLRQRANYGYTF; CDR3nt: TGTGCCAGCAGCTTGCGACAGAGAGCTAACTATGGCTACACCTTC
v_gene: TRBV30; j_gene: TRBJ2-7; d_gene: .; CDR3aa: CAWSQGLYEQYF; CDR3nt: TGTGCCTGGAGCCAGGGTTTGTACGAGCAGTACTTC
v_gene: TRBV29-1; j_gene: TRBJ1-1; d_gene: .; CDR3aa: CSLNPRAMNTEAFF; CDR3nt: TGCAGCCTTAACCCCAGGGCAATGAACACTGAAGCTTTCTTT
v_gene: TRBV9; j_gene: TRBJ1-2; d_gene: .; CDR3aa: CATKHEVFGYTF; CDR3nt: TGTGCCACCAAACATGAGGTTTTTGGCTACACCTTC
v_gene: TRBV18; j_gene: TRBJ2-5; d_gene: TRBD2; CDR3aa: CASSPPAGERETQYF; CDR3nt: TGTGCCAGCTCACCTCCGGCGGGGGAGAGAGAGACCCAGTACTTC
v_gene: TRBV3-1/TRBV3-2; j_gene: TRBJ1-1; d_gene: TRBD1; CDR3aa: CASSRQGARAEAFF; CDR3nt: TGTGCCAGCAGCCGACAGGGGGCAAGAGCTGAAGCTTTCTTT
v_gene: TRBV9; j_gene: TRBJ2-3; d_gene: .; CDR3aa: CASSGAGVSTDTQYF; CDR3nt: TGTGCCAGCAGCGGAGCGGGTGTTAGCACAGATACGCAGTATTTT